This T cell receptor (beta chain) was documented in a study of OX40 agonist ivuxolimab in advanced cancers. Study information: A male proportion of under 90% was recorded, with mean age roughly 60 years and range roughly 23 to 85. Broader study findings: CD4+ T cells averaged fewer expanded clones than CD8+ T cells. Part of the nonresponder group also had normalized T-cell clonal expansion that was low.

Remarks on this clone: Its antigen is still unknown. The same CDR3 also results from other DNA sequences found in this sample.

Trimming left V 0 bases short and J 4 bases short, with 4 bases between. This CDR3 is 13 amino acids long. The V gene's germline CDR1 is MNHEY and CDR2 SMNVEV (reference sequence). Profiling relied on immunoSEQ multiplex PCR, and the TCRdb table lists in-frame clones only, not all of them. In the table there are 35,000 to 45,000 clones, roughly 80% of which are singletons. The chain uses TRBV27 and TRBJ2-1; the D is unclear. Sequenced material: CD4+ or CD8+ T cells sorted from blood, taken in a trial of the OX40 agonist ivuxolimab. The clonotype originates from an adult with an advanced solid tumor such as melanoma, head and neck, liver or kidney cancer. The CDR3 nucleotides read TGTGCCAGCAGTTTATCCCCGTACAATGAGCAGTTCTTC. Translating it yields CASSLSPYNEQFF.